This is a list of T cell receptor beta chains from one sample in a study of PD-L1 blockade in urothelial cancer. Method: immunoSEQ multiplex PCR; TCRdb's copy keeps in-frame clones and lacks some. The sample records 65,000 to 80,000 clones, 85% to 90% being singletons. Sequenced here: PBMCs, sampled around atezolizumab (anti-PD-L1) treatment. These receptors were obtained from a man aged 65 to 79 with urothelial cancer. Each CDR3 is given with its conserved first and last residue. A D gene is named only where the DNA matches it firmly. Only part of the rows carry a size: once, few, many, or a class if the clone is expanded.

TRBD2 TRBJ2-5 TRBV6-5 - TGTGCCAGCAAGGTGCTAGCGGGAGTGGGGACCCAGTACTTC CASKVLAGVGTQYF
- TRBJ1-2 TRBV28 - TGTGCCAGCAGTCCCAATCCCAGGCGGGGGGGCTCCTATGGCTACACCTTC CASSPNPRRGGSYGYTF
TRBD2 TRBJ2-3 TRBV7-7 - TGTGCCAGCAGCCGAGGACTAGCGGCCACAGATACGCAGTATTTT CASSRGLAATDTQYF
- TRBJ1-3 TRBV18 - TGTGCCAGCTCACCTTTTGCTGTTGGCGGTTCGAGCTCTGGAAACACCATATATTTT CASSPFAVGGSSSGNTIYF
- TRBJ1-5 TRBV10-3 - TGTGCCATCAGAGCGGACAGCCTCAATCAGCCCCAGCATTTT CAIRADSLNQPQHF
- TRBJ1-1 TRBV18 - TGTGCCAGCTCACCGGCCTTTACTGAAGCTTTCTTT CASSPAFTEAFF
- TRBJ2-7 TRBV7-3 once TGTGCCAGCAGCTTGGGAGGGGGTCTAATGAAGCAGTACTTC CASSLGGGLMKQYF
- TRBJ2-3 TRBV10-1 - TGCGCCAGCAGTGAGTCGGGGACTGCGGTAGATACGCAGTATTTT CASSESGTAVDTQYF
- TRBJ2-7 TRBV25-1 - TGTGCCAGCAGTGAAGATCGGACTAACTACGAGCAGTACTTC CASSEDRTNYEQYF
TRBD2 TRBJ2-3 TRBV6-5 - TGTGCCAGCAGTTCTAGCGGGAGGGCCGTGGGAGATACGCAGTATTTT CASSSSGRAVGDTQYF
TRBD1 TRBJ1-5 TRBV18 - TGTGCCACCAGCCGGGACAGACATCAGCCCCAGCATTTT CATSRDRHQPQHF
- TRBJ2-7 TRBV28 - TGTGCCAGCAGTTTATCCCTTGGGGAGTTCGAGCAGTACTTC CASSLSLGEFEQYF
TRBD1 TRBJ1-3 TRBV28 - TGTGCCAGCAGTTTACCCGGACAGGCTACCATATATTTT CASSLPGQATIYF
TRBD2 TRBJ2-1 TRBV5-1 - TGCGCCAGCAGCTTGCCGGGAGGGGCCTACAATGAGCAGTTCTTC CASSLPGGAYNEQFF
TRBD2 TRBJ2-3 TRBV19 - TGTGCCAGTAGCTCCGGCGGGAGGGCCACAGATACGCAGTATTTT CASSSGGRATDTQYF
TRBD2 TRBJ2-5 TRBV30 - TGTGCCTGGAGTGAGGGAGGGTCCCCCCCGTACTTC CAWSEGGSPPYF
- TRBJ2-2 TRBV15 - TGTGCCACCAGCAACCAGGGAATCGGGGAGCTGTTTTTT CATSNQGIGELFF
- TRBJ2-5 TRBV28 - TGTGCCAGCAGCGACCGGGACACGCTTCAAGAGACCCAGTACTTC CASSDRDTLQETQYF
- TRBJ1-1 TRBV6-5 - TGTGCCAGCAGTTCCGTCGACACCATGAACACTGAAGCTTTCTTT CASSSVDTMNTEAFF
TRBD1 TRBJ2-5 TRBV7-3 once TGTGCCAGCAGCCGGGGACAGAGTGAGACCCAGTACTTC CASSRGQSETQYF
TRBD2 TRBJ2-5 TRBV7-2 - TGTGCCAGCAGCTTAGATGGGGGAGGGCCAAAGACCCAGTACTTC CASSLDGGGPKTQYF
- TRBJ1-5 TRBV6-6 - TGTGCCAGCAGTTACTTTTCGGGGGGGATTCAGCCCCAGCATTTT CASSYFSGGIQPQHF
TRBD1 TRBJ1-2 TRBV2 - TGTGCCAGCAGTCGCGACAGGGACCACTATGGCTACACCTTC CASSRDRDHYGYTF
- TRBJ2-1 TRBV18 - TGTGCCAGCTCACTAGGTACTAGCACCAATGAGCAGTTCTTC CASSLGTSTNEQFF
- TRBJ2-3 TRBV9 - TGTGCCAGCAGCGTATCGGTAGACACAGATACGCAGTATTTT CASSVSVDTDTQYF
TRBD2 TRBJ2-7 TRBV29-1 - TGCAGCGTTGTCTGGGGGACTAGCGGTTACTACGAGCAGTACTTC CSVVWGTSGYYEQYF
- TRBJ2-1 TRBV11-3 - TGTGCCAGCAGCTCGTTATCGTACAATGAGCAGTTCTTC CASSSLSYNEQFF
TRBD2 TRBJ2-7 TRBV4-1 - TGCGCCAGCAGCCATGGGACTAGCGGGTCCTTCGAGCAGTACTTC CASSHGTSGSFEQYF
- TRBJ1-1 TRBV5-1 - TGCGCCAGCACCGAAGGCCAGGGAGGCACTGAAGCTTTCTTT CASTEGQGGTEAFF
- TRBJ2-1 TRBV11-3 - TGTGCCAGCAGCTTAGTTCCGGGTCGCGAGCAGTTCTTC CASSLVPGREQFF
- TRBJ2-4 TRBV6-1 - TGTGCCAGCAGGGAATCGACTACCTACCTAGCCAAAAACATTCAGTACTTC CASRESTTYLAKNIQYF
- TRBJ1-2 TRBV27 - TGTGCCAGCAGTATCCTCCCCCGAGTAGCTAACTATGGCTACACCTTC CASSILPRVANYGYTF
TRBD1 TRBJ1-2 TRBV12-5 - TGTGCTAGTGGTCCGGGGGACAGAGCTAACTATGGCTACACCTTC CASGPGDRANYGYTF
- TRBJ2-2 TRBV25-1 - TGTGCCAGCAGTGAAACCGGGATAGTGTCCGGGGAGCTGTTTTTT CASSETGIVSGELFF
- TRBJ1-2 TRBV10-3 - TGTGCCATCAGTGAAGGAGGGGCCTATGGCTACACCTTC CAISEGGAYGYTF
TRBD2 TRBJ2-7 TRBV14 - TGTGCCAGCAGCCAAGTACGGGGGGACGAGCAGTACTTC CASSQVRGDEQYF
- TRBJ1-2 TRBV7-2 - TGTGCCAGCAGCTTAATATTTGGCGGTTATGGCTACACCTTC CASSLIFGGYGYTF
- TRBJ1-1 TRBV28 - TGTGCCAGCAGTGATCGCGCTGAAGCTTTCTTT CASSDRAEAFF
- TRBJ1-5 TRBV27 - TGTGCCAGCAGTTTACTATCGGGGACAAATCAGCCCCAGCATTTT CASSLLSGTNQPQHF
TRBD1 TRBJ1-1 TRBV28 - TGTGCCAGCAGAGCAGGGGGCCTGAACACTGAAGCTTTCTTT CASRAGGLNTEAFF
- TRBJ2-7 TRBV10-1 few TGCGCCTCCCCGGACAACTACGAGCAGTACTTC CASPDNYEQYF
TRBD2 TRBJ2-7 TRBV11-2 - TGTGCCAGCAGCTTTCGGCTAGCGGCCTCCTACGAGCAGTACTTC CASSFRLAASYEQYF
- TRBJ2-3 TRBV7-6 - TGTGCCAGCAGCTCGGAGGTCGGCAGGGGGGGCACAGATACGCAGTATTTT CASSSEVGRGGTDTQYF
- TRBJ1-1 TRBV5-6 few TGTGCCAGCAGTGGTTCGGGTTACACTGAAGCTTTCTTT CASSGSGYTEAFF
- TRBJ2-7 TRBV6-1 - TGTGCCAGCAGTGAAGCGGCTAGCGCCTCCTACGAGCAGTACTTC CASSEAASASYEQYF
- TRBJ2-7 TRBV6-5 - TGTGCCAGCAGTCGGGACTTCCCCTACGAGCAGTACTTC CASSRDFPYEQYF
TRBD1 TRBJ1-2 TRBV6-5 - TGTGCCAGCAGTCGTGGGGGACAGAACTATGGCTACACCTTC CASSRGGQNYGYTF
- TRBJ1-1 TRBV7-2 - TGTGCCAGCAGCTTAGGAGACAGGTTGAACACTGAAGCTTTCTTT CASSLGDRLNTEAFF
- TRBJ2-2 TRBV7-2 - TGTGCCAGCAGCCGGGACTTTAACACCGGGGAGCTGTTTTTT CASSRDFNTGELFF
- TRBJ1-1 TRBV5-1 - TGCGCCAGCAGCTTGGTGACTCTCAAGAACACTGAAGCTTTCTTT CASSLVTLKNTEAFF
TRBD2 TRBJ2-5 TRBV11-1 - TGTGCCAGCAAAAGACGGGGGGGCCGGCAACAAGAGACCCAGTACTTC CASKRRGGRQQETQYF
TRBD2 TRBJ2-3 TRBV5-1 few TGCGCCAGCAGCTTCCAAAGCGGGAGGACAGATACGCAGTATTTT CASSFQSGRTDTQYF
TRBD2 TRBJ2-3 TRBV28 - TGTGCCAGCAGCCTCCTGGGACTAGCGGGCACAGATACGCAGTATTTT CASSLLGLAGTDTQYF
- TRBJ2-3 TRBV25-1 - TGTGCCAGCAGTGAACAGGTCCACACCACAGATACGCAGTATTTT CASSEQVHTTDTQYF